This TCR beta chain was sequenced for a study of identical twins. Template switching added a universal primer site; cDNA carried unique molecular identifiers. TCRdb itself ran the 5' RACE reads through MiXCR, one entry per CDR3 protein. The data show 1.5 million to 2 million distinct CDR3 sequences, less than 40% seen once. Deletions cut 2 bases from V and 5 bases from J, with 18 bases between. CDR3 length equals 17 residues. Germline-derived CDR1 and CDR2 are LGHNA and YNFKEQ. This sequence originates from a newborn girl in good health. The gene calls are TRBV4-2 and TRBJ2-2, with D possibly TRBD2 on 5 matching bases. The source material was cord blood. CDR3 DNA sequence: TGTGCCAGCAGCCAACACCACAGACGTAGCGATACCGGGGAGCTGTTTTTT. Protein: CASSQHHRRSDTGELFF.